Only a few counts were recorded for the clone carrying this TCR beta chain. TCRdb re-called the RT-PCR reads through MiXCR, storing one row per CDR3 protein. This table holds over 350,000 distinct CDR3 sequences, roughly 17% found once. The data were obtained in a study of patients and donors after allogeneic stem cell transplantation. This clonotype was sampled from a human donor who was either an allogeneic HSCT recipient or a stem cell or donor lymphocyte infusion donor (not recorded which). It is not recorded whose cells these are; they may come from a transplant donor. Sequences were obtained from blood, either unsorted or a sorted T cell fraction (not recorded which).

The CDR3 loop reads CASSQVSPTAGELFF. The CDR3 DNA reads TGCGCCAGCAGCCAAGTGAGCCCCACCGCCGGGGAGCTGTTTTTT. This sequence joins TRBV4-1 and TRBJ2-2; D is ambiguous. This CDR3 spans 15 amino acids. The germline V gene has CDR1 MGHRA and CDR2 YSYEKL. V was clipped by 1 base and J by 6 bases, with 12 bases between them.